The 9 T cell receptor beta chains reported below all come from one sample, sequenced in a study of identical twins. TCRdb re-called the 5' RACE reads through MiXCR, storing one row per CDR3 protein. This table holds approximately 550,000 distinct CDR3 sequences, 20% to 25% found once. The data also belong to a second study, concerning yellow fever vaccine responses in identical twins.

The sample consisted of CD4+ T cells sorted from blood. These TCRs come from a young woman in good health.

This clonotype was detected a few times. V usage is TRBV2 and J usage is TRBJ2-3; 11 nucleotides match TRBD2. V lost 1 base and J lost 1; bases outside the gene matches: 10. Germline V CDR1 and CDR2: SNHLY, FYNNEI. CDR3 length equals 19 residues. CDR3 nucleotides: TGTGCCAGCAGTGAAGTCCCCCTGCTAGCGGGAGGACGCACAGATACGCAGTATTTT. Protein sequence: CASSEVPLLAGGRTDTQYF. The whole variable domain, filled in from reference TRBV2 and TRBJ2-3, reads EPEVTQTPSHQVTQMGQEVILRCVPISNHLYFYWYRQILGQKVEFLVSFYNNEISEKSEIFDDQFSVERPDGSNFTLKIRSTKLEDSAMYFCASSEVPLLAGGRTDTQYFGPGTRLTVL.

This clonotype was seen more than once but under ten times. The gene calls are TRBV24-1 and TRBJ2-1, with 12 bases that match TRBD2. J lost 6 bases, V lost 0 bases, and 2 bases had no gene match. Germline CDR1 reads KGHDR; CDR2 reads SFDVKD. This CDR3 region has 16 residues. This chain's CDR3 is CATSDLGLAGTNEQFF. The CDR3 DNA is TGTGCCACCAGTGATTTGGGACTAGCGGGGACCAATGAGCAGTTCTTC.

The CDR3 nucleotides are TGCGCCAGCAGCCCTAACTCCCAAGATACGCAGTATTTT. Its protein is CASSPNSQDTQYF. The chain recombines TRBV5-1 with TRBJ2-3; D remains unclear. CDR1 and CDR2 from the germline V gene are SGHRS and YFSETQ. V was clipped by 4 bases and J by 5 bases, with 11 bases between them. The CDR3 has 13 residues. The full variable domain, rest sourced from reference TRBV5-1 and TRBJ2-3, is KAGVTQTPRYLIKTRGQQVTLSCSPISGHRSVSWYQQTPGQGLQFLFEYFSETQRNKGNFPGRFSGRQFSNSRSEMNVSTLELGDSALYLCASSPNSQDTQYFGPGTRLTVL.

This clonotype was seen just once. CDR3 bases: TGTGCCAGCAACCTTCGACTAGCGGGACAAGAGACCCAGTACTTC. Its translation: CASNLRLAGQETQYF. The chain has TRBV2 and TRBJ2-5, with 11 bases matching TRBD2. V shed 7 bases and J 2 bases; nucleotides not matched to a gene: 6. The CDR3 has 15 residues. Germline CDR1 is SNHLY and CDR2 is FYNNEI.

V and J are TRBV10-3 and TRBJ2-1; D gene uncertain. V was clipped by 6 bases and J by 8 bases, with 8 bases between them. Germline-derived CDR1 and CDR2 are ENHRY and SYGVKD. This CDR3 is built from 11 residues. The CDR3 reads CAIRGSYEQFF. The CDR3 DNA follows: TGTGCCATCAGGGGTAGCTATGAGCAGTTCTTC.

The chain links TRBV18 to TRBJ2-3; D is ambiguous. Between the trimmed V and J ends, which lost 7 bases and 0 bases, there was a span of 8 bases. Germline lookup yields CDR1 KGHSH and CDR2 LQKENI. The CDR3 covers 13 residues. In nucleotides, the CDR3 is TGTGCCAGCTATTCCCGGAGCACAGATACGCAGTATTTT. This translates into CASYSRSTDTQYF.

V usage is TRBV5-1 and J usage is TRBJ2-7; D might be TRBD1 (6 bases). Trimming cost V 1 base and J 7 bases, with 15 bases left between them. CDR3 length equals 14 residues. Germline V gives CDR1 SGHRS, CDR2 YFSETQ. CDR3 loop: CASSLWTDPSEQYF. Written as DNA, the CDR3 is TGCGCCAGCAGCTTGTGGACAGACCCCTCGGAGCAGTACTTC.

The CDR3 nucleotides are TGCAGTGCTAGAGGGGGAGTCGGGAATGAGCAGTTCTTC. This codes for CSARGGVGNEQFF. The chain has TRBV20-1 and TRBJ2-1, with D possibly TRBD2 on 5 matching bases. Per germline, CDR1 DFQATT and CDR2 SNEGSKA (reference sequence). The CDR3 sequence is 13 residues long. V was clipped by 1 base and J by 7 bases, with 11 bases between them.

The genes are TRBV20-1 and TRBJ1-1; D unclear. Trimming removed 1 base from V and 8 bases from J, with 11 bases in between. This CDR3 contains 12 residues. Germline lookup yields CDR1 DFQATT and CDR2 SNEGSKA (reference sequence). CDR3 nucleotides: TGCAGTGCTAGAGTCCCAAGTCCCGAAGCTTTCTTT. Amino acids: CSARVPSPEAFF.